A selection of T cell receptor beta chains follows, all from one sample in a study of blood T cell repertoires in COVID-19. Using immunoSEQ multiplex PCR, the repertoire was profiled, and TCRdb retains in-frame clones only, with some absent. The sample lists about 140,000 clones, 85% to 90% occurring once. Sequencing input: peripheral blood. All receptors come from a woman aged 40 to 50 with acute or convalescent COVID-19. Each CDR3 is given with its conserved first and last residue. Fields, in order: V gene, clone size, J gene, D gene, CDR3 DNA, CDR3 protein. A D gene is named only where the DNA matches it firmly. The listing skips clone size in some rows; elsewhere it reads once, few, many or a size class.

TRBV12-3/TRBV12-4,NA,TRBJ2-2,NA,TGTGCCAGCAGTTTCTCCGGGGAGCTGTTTTTT,CASSFSGELFF
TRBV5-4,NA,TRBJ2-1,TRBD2,TGTGCCAGCAGGCGGGGGGGGCCGGGTAATGAGCAGTTCTTC,CASRRGGPGNEQFF
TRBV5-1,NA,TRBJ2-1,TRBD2,TGCGCCAGCAGCTTGGTGGGGGGACTAGCGGGAGTCAATGAGCAGTTCTTC,CASSLVGGLAGVNEQFF
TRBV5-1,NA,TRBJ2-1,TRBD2,TGCGCCAGCAGCCCCCTAAGCGGGGGTTTGAGCTCCTACAATGAGCAGTTCTTC,CASSPLSGGLSSYNEQFF
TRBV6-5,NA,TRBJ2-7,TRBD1,TGTGCCAGCAGACAGGGGGCTAACTCCTACGAGCAGTACTTC,CASRQGANSYEQYF
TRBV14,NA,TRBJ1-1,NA,TGTGCCAGCAGCCAAAGGCTCCGGTTGGAGGAAGCTTTCTTT,CASSQRLRLEEAFF
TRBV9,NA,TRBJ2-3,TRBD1,TGTGCCAGCAGCGTAGGGAGGTGGGGGACAGAAGGCACAGATACGCAGTATTTT,CASSVGRWGTEGTDTQYF
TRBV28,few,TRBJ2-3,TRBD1,TGTGCCAGCAGGACAGGGATTAGCACAGATACGCAGTATTTT,CASRTGISTDTQYF
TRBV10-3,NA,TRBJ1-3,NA,TGTGCCATCAGTGGAACCGGCTCTGGAAACACCATATATTTT,CAISGTGSGNTIYF
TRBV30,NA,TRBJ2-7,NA,TGTGCCTGGAGTGTGACGGACTACCGCCGCTACGAGCAGTACTTC,CAWSVTDYRRYEQYF
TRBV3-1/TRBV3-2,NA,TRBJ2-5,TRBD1,TGTGCCAGCAGCCAAGGGACAGGGATCCAAGAGACCCAGTACTTC,CASSQGTGIQETQYF
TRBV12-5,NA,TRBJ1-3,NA,TGTGCTAGTGGTTTGGTAGGTGGAGAGTCCTCTGGAAACACCATATATTTT,CASGLVGGESSGNTIYF